Each of the 15 T cell receptor beta chains below was sequenced from the same sample in a study of response to subunit inactivated influenza vaccine. TCRdb re-called the RT-PCR reads with MiXCR, one entry per CDR3 protein. This table has around 480,000 distinct CDR3 sequences, approximately 15% appearing once. The sequenced sample was CD4+ T cells sorted from PBMCs, obtained less than 30 months after vaccination. Receptor source: a man aged 50-75 years who received an inactivated influenza vaccine.

This sequence joins TRBV27 and TRBJ2-5; D may be TRBD2 (6 bases). In germline, CDR1 is MNHEY, CDR2 SMNVEV (reference sequence). The CDR3 consists of 14 residues. V gave up 4 bases and J gave up 5 bases, with 14 bases separating them. CDR3: CASSSGLSGETQYF. In DNA, the CDR3 is TGTGCCAGCAGTTCAGGACTATCAGGGGAGACCCAGTACTTC.

This clonotype was counted between two and nine times. The J gene is TRBJ2-1, the V gene TRBV7-8; D is unresolved. Germline V gene lookup returns CDR1 SGHVS and CDR2 FQNEAQ. Deletions cut 0 bases from V and 0 bases from J, with 15 bases between. The CDR3 loop spans 18 amino acids. DNA of the CDR3: TGTGCCAGCAGCTTAGCTAATAACCCGGGTAGCTCCTACAATGAGCAGTTCTTC. Translating it yields CASSLANNPGSSYNEQFF. The full variable domain, its missing parts supplied by reference TRBV7-8 and TRBJ2-1, is GAGVSQSPRYKVAKRGQDVALRCDPISGHVSLFWYQQALGQGPEFLTYFQNEAQLDKSGLPSDRFFAERPEGSVSTLKIQRTQQEDSAVYLCASSLANNPGSSYNEQFFGPGTRLTVL.

J is TRBJ2-2 and V is TRBV20-1; 11 bases map to TRBD2. The CDR3 is 17 amino acids. The germline V gene has CDR1 DFQATT and CDR2 SNEGSKA (reference sequence). With V trimmed by 1 base and J by 2 bases, 6 bases remained unmatched. Here the CDR3 reads CSARAPGLADNTGELFF. The CDR3 coding sequence is TGCAGTGCTAGAGCACCGGGACTAGCGGATAACACCGGGGAGCTGTTTTTT.

The chain joins TRBV27 to TRBJ2-2, with a possible D match to TRBD2 (6 bases). In germline, CDR1 is MNHEY, CDR2 SMNVEV (reference sequence). Trimming took off 3 bases at V and 2 bases at J, with 10 bases between the two ends. CDR3 length: 15 residues. The DNA for the CDR3 is TGTGCCAGCAGTTTTGGCGGGATTAACACCGGGGAGCTGTTTTTT. Translated: CASSFGGINTGELFF.

V usage is TRBV18 and J usage is TRBJ1-5; no reliable D call. Germline assignment: CDR1 KGHSH and CDR2 LQKENI. This CDR3 has 15 residues. Trimming removed 2 bases at V and 6 bases at J, with 14 bases between. CDR3 in amino acids: CASSPEGNRAQPQHF. The CDR3, as DNA: TGTGCCAGCTCACCAGAGGGTAACCGGGCTCAGCCCCAGCATTTT.

There are many counts of this clonotype. The genes are TRBV4-3 and TRBJ2-1, with D possibly TRBD1 on 5 matching bases. V was pared by 4 bases and J by 9 bases, with 22 bases between. The CDR3 is 16 residues long. Germline CDR1 reads LGHNA; CDR2 reads YSLEER. CDR3 region: CASSPSARAVVGEQFF. CDR3 DNA: TGCGCCAGCAGCCCGTCTGCCAGGGCGGTCGTAGGTGAGCAGTTCTTC.

The gene calls are TRBV5-1 and TRBJ2-7; maybe TRBD1 (6 bases). V was cut by 4 bases and J by 7 bases, with 18 bases left in between. From germline, CDR1 is SGHRS and CDR2 YFSETQ. The CDR3 length is 14 residues. This CDR3 reads CASSQQSGTPEQYF. The CDR3 coding sequence is TGCGCCAGCAGCCAACAATCCGGGACACCAGAGCAGTACTTC.

With regard to this clonotype: One end of the junction does not line up with germline, which may come from a read error. The genes are TRBV20-1 and TRBJ2-7; 12 nucleotides match TRBD2. CDR1 is DFQATT and CDR2 is SNEGSKA in the germline V gene (reference sequence). The CDR3 contains 17 residues. DNA for the CDR3: TGCTGTGCTAGAGATCGACTAGCGGGGGACCCCTCATACGAGCAGTACTTC. Encoded protein: CCARDRLAGDPSYEQYF.

V is TRBV28 and J is TRBJ2-7, with 8 positions matching TRBD1. The CDR3 has 15 residues. Looked up from germline, CDR1 is MDHEN and CDR2 is SYDVKM. The trim removed 4 bases at V and 6 bases at J, leaving 11 bases unmatched. CDR3 sequence reads: CASSSQDRVVGEQYF. The CDR3 DNA reads as TGTGCCAGCAGTTCCCAGGACAGGGTGGTAGGCGAGCAGTACTTC.

The V call is TRBV28, the J call TRBJ1-4; D ambiguous. This CDR3 comprises 12 residues. From germline, CDR1 is MDHEN and CDR2 SYDVKM. V was clipped by 1 base and J by 14 bases, with 11 bases between them. CDR3 DNA sequence: TGTGCCAGCAGTTTATTGCAACGCGTCCTGTTTTTT. Translating it yields CASSLLQRVLFF.

In its sample, this clonotype was seen a few times. This chain joins TRBV7-6 and TRBJ2-5; no clear D. Looked up from germline, CDR1 is SGHVS and CDR2 is FNYEAQ. The V end lost 1 base, the J end lost 0 bases, and 9 bases lay between the germline ends. The CDR3 contains 15 residues. The chain's CDR3 is CASSLDRGNQETQYF. CDR3 DNA: TGTGCCAGCAGCTTAGATCGCGGTAACCAAGAGACCCAGTACTTC.

The chain couples TRBV5-1 to TRBJ2-7; the D is unclear. From germline, CDR1 is SGHRS and CDR2 YFSETQ. The length of the CDR3 is 12 residues. Trimming pared 4 bases from V and 6 bases from J, leaving 11 bases between. The CDR3 bases are TGCGCCAGCAGCCCAAAGGGTGGCGAGCAGTACTTC. Its protein product is CASSPKGGEQYF.

The CDR3: CASSVASGIYTDTQYF. CDR3 nucleotides: TGTGCCAGCAGCGTAGCAAGCGGGATTTACACAGATACGCAGTATTTT. This chain uses TRBV9 with TRBJ2-3; TRBD2 matches at 7 bases. Germline lookup yields CDR1 SGDLS and CDR2 YYNGEE. The V segment lost 0 bases and the J segment 2 bases; nucleotides outside the gene matches: 6. This CDR3 spans 16 amino acids.

V usage is TRBV7-9 and J usage is TRBJ1-1; perhaps TRBD1 as D (5 bases). V lost 6 bases, J lost 1 base, and 12 bases lay in between. The CDR3 runs 14 residues. Germline assignment: CDR1 SEHNR and CDR2 FQNEAQ (reference sequence). CDR3 in amino acids: CASRWGPGNTEAFF. CDR3 nucleotides: TGTGCCAGCAGGTGGGGACCAGGGAACACTGAAGCTTTCTTT.

The V gene is TRBV5-1, the J gene TRBJ2-1, with D tentatively TRBD2 (5 bases). Trimming left V 5 bases short and J 15 bases short, with 18 bases between. Germline loops: CDR1 SGHRS, CDR2 YFSETQ. The CDR3 is made up of 12 amino acids. The DNA of the CDR3 is TGCGCCAGCAGTCCAGAGGGCAGTTTTGTGTTCTTC. Translation: CASSPEGSFVFF.